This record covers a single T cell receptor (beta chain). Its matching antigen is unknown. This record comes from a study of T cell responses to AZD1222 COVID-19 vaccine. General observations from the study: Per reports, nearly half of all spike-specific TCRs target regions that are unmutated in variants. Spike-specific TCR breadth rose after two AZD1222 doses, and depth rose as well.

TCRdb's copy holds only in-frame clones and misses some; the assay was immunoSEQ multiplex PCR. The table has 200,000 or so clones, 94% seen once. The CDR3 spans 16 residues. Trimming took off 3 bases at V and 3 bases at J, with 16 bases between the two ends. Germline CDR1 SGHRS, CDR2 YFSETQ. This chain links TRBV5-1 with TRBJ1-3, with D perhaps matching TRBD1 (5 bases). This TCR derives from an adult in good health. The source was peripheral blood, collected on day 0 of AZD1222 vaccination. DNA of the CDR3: TGCGCCAGCAGCTGGAAAACCGGGACCTATGGAAACACCATATATTTT. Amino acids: CASSWKTGTYGNTIYF.